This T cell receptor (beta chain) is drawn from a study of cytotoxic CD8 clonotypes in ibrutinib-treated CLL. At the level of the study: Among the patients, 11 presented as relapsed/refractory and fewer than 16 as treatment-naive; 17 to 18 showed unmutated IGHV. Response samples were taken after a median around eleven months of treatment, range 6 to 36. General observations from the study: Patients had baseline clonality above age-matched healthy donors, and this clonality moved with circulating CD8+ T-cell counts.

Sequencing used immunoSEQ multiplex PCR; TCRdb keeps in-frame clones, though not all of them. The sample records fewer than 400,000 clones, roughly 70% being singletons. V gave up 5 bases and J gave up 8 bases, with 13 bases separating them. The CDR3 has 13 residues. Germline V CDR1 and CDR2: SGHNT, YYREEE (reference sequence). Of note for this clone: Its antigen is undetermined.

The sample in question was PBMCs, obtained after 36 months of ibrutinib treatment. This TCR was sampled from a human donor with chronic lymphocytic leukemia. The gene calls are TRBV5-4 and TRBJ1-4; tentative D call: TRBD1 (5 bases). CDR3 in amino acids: CASRPYPGEKLFF. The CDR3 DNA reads TGTGCCAGCAGGCCCTACCCAGGGGAAAAACTGTTTTTT.